This T cell receptor beta chain was recovered during a study of blood T cell repertoires in COVID-19. The CDR3 is made up of 15 amino acids. Germline assignment: CDR1 SGDLS and CDR2 YYNGEE. V lost 0 bases, J lost 4 bases, and 13 bases lay in between. Followed over time, Seattle patients had been enrolled while infection was active. Original handling: Nucleated cell number was recorded as an estimate derived from reference gene primer amplification. Clones were read by immunoSEQ multiplex PCR, and TCRdb kept only the in-frame ones, dropping some. The V and J calls and clone size were taken over from that table, and D and trimming were inferred from the DNA. The top ten hold about 1% of the sample, which has a few hundred thousand clones, about 85% seen once.

Sequencing was performed on peripheral blood. The chain couples TRBV9 to TRBJ1-2; D unresolved. This TCR came from a human donor with COVID-19, enrolled during active disease. The donor label of this sample is uncertain. CDR3 sequence: CASSVGLLEIYGYTF. CDR3 sequence (DNA): TGTGCCAGCAGCGTAGGTCTGCTGGAGATCTATGGCTACACCTTC.